The present entry profiles one TCR beta chain with its context. The sample is drawn from a study of cytotoxic CD8 clonotypes in ibrutinib-treated CLL. Germline assignment: CDR1 SNHLY and CDR2 FYNNEI. This CDR3 is built from 14 residues. V lost 5 bases and J lost 5; bases outside the gene matches: 9. Method: immunoSEQ multiplex PCR; TCRdb's copy keeps in-frame clones and lacks some. Of almost 250,000 clones listed, around 70% were seen once; the top ten hold 15%. This chain joins TRBV2 and TRBJ2-7; 7 bases match TRBD1. The receptor was derived from a human donor with chronic lymphocytic leukemia. The source material was PBMCs, sampled after 24 months of ibrutinib treatment. CDR3 residues: CASSLSRGQNEQYF. Here the CDR3 DNA reads TGTGCCAGCAGTCTTTCGAGGGGGCAGAACGAGCAGTACTTC.